This T cell receptor (beta chain) was captured by sequencing in a study of blood T cell repertoires in COVID-19. Measured with immunoSEQ multiplex PCR; TCRdb has only the in-frame clones, and not every one. The table records 85,000 to 120,000 clones, just under 95% of them present only once. With 0 bases removed from V and 7 bases from J, the gap between germline ends came to 13 bases. There are 14 residues in the CDR3. Germline V lookup: CDR1 SGDLS, CDR2 YYNGEE. This TCR derives from a woman aged 50 to 60 with COVID-19, enrolled during active disease. This chain connects TRBV9 to TRBJ1-2, with no clear D. The specimen sequenced was peripheral blood. The CDR3 protein is CASSVEEGLGGYTF. The CDR3 DNA reads as TGTGCCAGCAGCGTAGAAGAGGGATTAGGTGGCTACACCTTC.